The 19 T cell receptor beta chains in this list originate from one sample, sequenced in a study of T cells in Graves' hyperthyroidism and ophthalmopathy. RNA transcripts served as the template for amplifying TCR beta CDR3 regions. The TCR CDR3 was amplified in a first-round RT-PCR using the HTBI primer set. TCRdb fed the multiplex PCR reads into MiXCR, producing one record per CDR3 protein. The table shows around 720,000 distinct CDR3 sequences, with 35% occurring only once. Source material: blood. Receptors originate from a woman between 35 and 50 years old with Graves' hyperthyroidism.

This rearrangement joins TRBV10-3 to TRBJ2-5, with 9 bases lining up with TRBD2. Trimming cost V 3 bases and J 2 bases; bases outside gene matches: 13. The CDR3 length is 18 residues. The germline CDR1 and CDR2 sequences are ENHRY and SYGVKD. CDR3 loop: CAISERTSVVGGQETQYF. CDR3 DNA sequence: TGTGCCATCAGTGAACGGACTAGCGTTGTGGGCGGACAAGAGACCCAGTACTTC.

Concerning this clonotype itself: Germline and junction disagree at one end, which may indicate a read error. V and J are TRBV15 and TRBJ1-2; 7 bases are shared with TRBD1. Germline-derived CDR1 and CDR2 are LNHNV and YYDKDF (reference sequence). The CDR3 contains 15 residues. CDR3 amino acids: CASSQVGDRPNGYTF. The CDR3 DNA reads as TGTGCCAGCAGCCAAGTGGGGGACAGACCGAATGGCTACACCTTC. The whole variable domain, filled in from reference TRBV15 and TRBJ1-2, reads DAMVIQNPRYQVTQFGKPVTLSCSQTLNHNVMYWYQQKSSQAPKLLFHYYDKDFNNEADTPDNFQSRRPNTSFCFLDIRSPGLGDTAMYLCASSQVGDRPNGYTFGSGTRLTVV.

This chain connects TRBV20-1 to TRBJ2-2; no clear D. The ends were cut back, 3 bases at V and 7 bases at J, with 12 bases in the middle. This CDR3 spans 13 amino acids. Germline V gene lookup returns CDR1 DFQATT and CDR2 SNEGSKA (reference sequence). CDR3 DNA: TGCAGTGCTAGGCTCGGGCAAGACGGGGAGCTGTTTTTT. This translates into CSARLGQDGELFF.

Of note for this clonotype: Because the CDR3's place on the DNA is in doubt, the DNA is left out and the CDR3 is given as listed by TCRdb. The V call is TRBV7-2, the J call TRBJ2-2; the table assigns TRBD1, which was not confirmed against the DNA. Germline V gene data show CDR1 as SGHTA and CDR2 as FQGNSA. The CDR3 numbers 17 amino acids, ends counted. CDR3 loop: CASSLMQSGGLPGSCFF.

Points on this clonotype: This is likely a read error, given that the CDR3 carries no conserved phenylalanine or tryptophan at its end. V gene TRBV20-1 combines with J gene TRBJ2-5; D might be TRBD2 (5 bases). With 8 bases removed from V and 1 base from J, the gap between germline ends came to 17 bases. Germline V gene lookup returns CDR1 DFQATT and CDR2 SNEGSKA (reference sequence). This CDR3 region has 14 residues. The CDR3 protein is CSFPRADRQETQYL. DNA for the CDR3: TGCAGTTTCCCAAGAGCGGATCGCCAAGAGACCCAGTACCTC.

Many counts were recorded for this clonotype. The rearrangement links TRBV7-2 to TRBJ1-2; D is unclear. CDR1 is SGHTA, CDR2 FQGNSA, per germline. The CDR3 runs to 13 residues. V was trimmed by 5 bases and J by 6 bases, leaving 13 bases between them. The CDR3 loop is CASSNYLADGYTF. The CDR3 DNA reads TGTGCCAGCAGCAACTACCTGGCAGATGGCTACACCTTC.

The sample holds a few counts of this clonotype. This chain uses TRBV6-5 with TRBJ2-5, with D possibly TRBD2 on 6 matching bases. Trimming stripped 1 base from V and 5 bases from J, with 8 bases between. The CDR3 sequence is 13 residues long. Germline loops: CDR1 MNHEY, CDR2 SVGAGI. This chain's CDR3 is CASSYYREETQYF. CDR3 coding DNA: TGTGCCAGCAGTTACTACCGGGAGGAGACCCAGTACTTC.

This clonotype was recorded many times. The V call is TRBV19, the J call TRBJ1-2; 9 positions match TRBD1. The ends lost 0 bases at V and 8 bases at J; junction bases unmatched: 4. The CDR3 length is 14 residues. Germline CDR1 is LNHDA and CDR2 is SQIVND (reference sequence). The CDR3 sequence: CASSIDAGQGGYTF. The CDR3 DNA reads TGTGCCAGTAGTATAGACGCGGGACAGGGAGGCTACACCTTC.

This clonotype was counted at least ten times. For the CDR3, the DNA is TGCAGTGCCGAGAGGGGGAATCAGCCCCAGCATTTT. It translates to CSAERGNQPQHF. V usage is TRBV20-1 and J usage is TRBJ1-5, with D possibly TRBD1 on 6 matching bases. Germline V gene lookup returns CDR1 DFQATT and CDR2 SNEGSKA (reference sequence). V lost 6 bases and J 4 bases, leaving 10 bases between the germline ends. CDR3 size: 12 residues.

This clonotype was seen many times. The gene calls are TRBV2 and TRBJ1-4; D remains ambiguous. The germline gives CDR1 SNHLY, CDR2 FYNNEI. The V gene lost 6 bases and the J gene lost 4 bases, with 18 bases spanning the gap. The CDR3 is 16 amino acids. The CDR3 spells CASSLSVAALNEKLFF. CDR3 coding DNA: TGTGCCAGCAGCCTCTCAGTGGCGGCTCTTAATGAAAAACTGTTTTTT.

In its sample, this clonotype was seen a few times. Being one base from a much bigger clone, this may be a read error. The rearrangement joins TRBV24-1 to TRBJ1-2; 7 nucleotides match TRBD1. The CDR3 is 17 amino acids. The trim removed 3 bases at V and 4 bases at J, leaving 13 bases unmatched. CDR1 and CDR2 from the germline V gene are KGHDR and SFDVKD. The CDR3 bases are TGTGCCACCAGTGATCGTCAGCCAGGGACAGTTGGCTATGGCTACACCTTC. It encodes CATSDRQPGTVGYGYTF.

This clonotype has only a few counts. V gene TRBV6-6 combines with J gene TRBJ1-2; D is possibly TRBD1 (6 bases). Germline V CDR1 and CDR2: MNHNY, SVGAGI (reference sequence). This CDR3 is 15 amino acids long. The V gene lost 2 bases and the J gene lost 1 base, with 11 bases spanning the gap. CDR3 sequence: CASSYRAGDNYGYTF. CDR3 DNA sequence: TGTGCCAGCAGTTACCGGGCAGGGGATAACTATGGCTACACCTTC.

Remarks on this clonotype: This may stem from a read error, because a much larger clone lies one nucleotide away. The V call is TRBV2, the J call TRBJ2-7; D gene ambiguous. Germline V gene data show CDR1 as SNHLY and CDR2 as FYNNEI. The CDR3 contains 14 residues. The CDR3 coding sequence is TGTACCAGCAGTAGGACGGGCCAGTTCGACGAGCAGTACTTC. Its translation is CTSSRTGQFDEQYF.

This clonotype has more than one count but fewer than ten. The CDR3 sequence: CASSYSRAGAEAFF. The CDR3 bases are TGTGCCAGCAGTTACTCCAGGGCAGGCGCTGAAGCTTTCTTT. The J gene is TRBJ1-1, the V gene TRBV6-5; perhaps TRBD1 as D (5 bases). V was pared by 0 bases and J by 6 bases, with 11 bases between. CDR3 length: 14 amino acids. The germline CDR1 and CDR2 sequences are MNHEY and SVGAGI.

V and J are TRBV7-8 and TRBJ1-5, with 11 bases identical to TRBD1. The CDR3 covers 16 residues. J lost 2 bases, V lost 3 bases, and 3 bases had no gene match. Germline CDR1 SGHVS, CDR2 FQNEAQ. The CDR3 sequence is CASSFWTGGGNQPQHF. The CDR3 nucleotides are TGTGCCAGCAGCTTCTGGACAGGGGGCGGCAATCAGCCCCAGCATTTT.

The CDR3 region has the DNA TGTGCCAGCAGCCCAGCTTGGGTCGGCAATCAGCCCCAGCATTTT. Translation: CASSPAWVGNQPQHF. J is TRBJ1-5 and V is TRBV11-2; D not certain. The V end was cut by 5 bases, the J end by 2 bases, with 13 bases between. This CDR3 has 15 amino acids. Germline CDR1 reads SGHAT; CDR2 reads FQNNGV.

The rearrangement links TRBV5-6 to TRBJ1-1, with unresolved D. Germline V gene sequence: CDR1 SGHDT, CDR2 YYEEEE. Trimming took 0 bases from V and 2 from J, leaving 11 bases between them. The CDR3 extends over 15 amino acids. The CDR3 sequence is CASSLGFRDNTEAFF. The CDR3 nucleotides are TGTGCCAGCAGCTTGGGGTTTAGAGATAACACTGAAGCTTTCTTT.

Comment on this clonotype: A junction end diverges from the germline sequence, so it may reflect a read error. V gene TRBV10-3 combines with J gene TRBJ1-4; 8 nucleotides agree with TRBD1. This CDR3 comprises 15 residues. CDR1 is ENHRY and CDR2 is SYGVKD in the germline V gene. The CDR3 loop reads CASSKQDRANEKLFF. Written as DNA, the CDR3 is TGTGCCAGCAGTAAGCAGGACAGGGCGAATGAAAAACTGTTTTTT.

This chain joins TRBV14 and TRBJ2-2; a weak D match, TRBD1 (6 bases). The CDR3 is 15 amino acids. Germline V gene sequence: CDR1 SGHDN, CDR2 FVKESK. The V end lost 1 base, the J end lost 2 bases, and 8 bases lay between the germline ends. CDR3 loop: CASSQVGGNTGELFF. The CDR3 nucleotides are TGTGCCAGCAGCCAAGTAGGGGGAAACACCGGGGAGCTGTTTTTT.